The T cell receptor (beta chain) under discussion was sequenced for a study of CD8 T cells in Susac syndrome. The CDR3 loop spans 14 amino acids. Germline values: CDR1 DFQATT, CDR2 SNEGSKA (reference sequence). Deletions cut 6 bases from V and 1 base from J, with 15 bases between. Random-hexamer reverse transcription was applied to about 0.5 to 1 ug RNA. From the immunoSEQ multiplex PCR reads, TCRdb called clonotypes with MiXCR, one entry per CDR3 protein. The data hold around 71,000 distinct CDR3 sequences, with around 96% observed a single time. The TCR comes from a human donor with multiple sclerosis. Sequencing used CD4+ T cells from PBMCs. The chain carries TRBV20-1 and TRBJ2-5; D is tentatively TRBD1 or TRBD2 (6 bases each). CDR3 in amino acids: CSALTGALQETQYF. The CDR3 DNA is TGCAGTGCCCTAACGGGGGCGCTCCAAGAGACCCAGTACTTC.